These T cell receptor beta chains were read from a single sample in a study of cytomegalovirus exposure and HLA in healthy donors. Assay: immunoSEQ multiplex PCR; the TCRdb copy retains only in-frame clones and omits some. The table shows roughly 150,000 clones, with approximately 78% occurring only once. Sequencing was carried out using PBMCs. These receptors came from a girl aged 2 to 10 in good health and CMV-seropositive. Each CDR3 is given with its conserved first and last residue. The listing skips clone size in some rows; elsewhere it reads once, few, many or a size class.

size: NA; J: TRBJ2-5; V: TRBV18; length: 14; CDR3: CASSAGPGGETQYF
size: few; J: TRBJ1-2; V: TRBV30; length: 13; CDR3: CAWSRRGLYGYTF
size: few; J: TRBJ1-1; V: TRBV10-1; length: 13; CDR3: CASQLGGATEAFF
size: once; J: TRBJ1-2; V: TRBV7-9; length: 16; CDR3: CASSARAKGALEGYTF
size: NA; J: TRBJ2-2; V: TRBV10-3; length: 15; CDR3: CAISENSGSSGELFF
size: once; J: TRBJ1-5; V: TRBV4-2; length: 15; CDR3: CASSFGTGGSQPQHF
size: NA; J: TRBJ1-2; V: TRBV7-9; length: 15; CDR3: CASSSSGTPNYGYTF
size: NA; J: TRBJ2-7; V: TRBV10-3; length: 15; CDR3: CAISDRQEGSYEQYF
size: NA; J: TRBJ1-2; V: TRBV5-1; length: 17; CDR3: CASSLTDRGTSNYGYTF
size: NA; J: TRBJ2-7; V: TRBV21-1; length: 18; CDR3: CASSKIRLAGVGSYEQYF
size: NA; J: TRBJ1-4; V: TRBV5-4; length: 14; CDR3: CASSHDRGGEKLFF
size: NA; J: TRBJ2-2; V: TRBV7-9; length: 13; CDR3: CASSARLTGELFF
size: once; J: TRBJ2-1; V: TRBV30; length: 15; CDR3: CAWESREGPYNEQFF
size: few; J: TRBJ2-5; V: TRBV2; length: 13; CDR3: CASSPDRQETQYF
size: NA; J: TRBJ2-3; V: TRBV11-3; length: 17; CDR3: CASSSRAGEEASDTQYF
size: NA; J: TRBJ2-5; V: TRBV7-9; length: 13; CDR3: CASSRTSQETQYF
size: few; J: TRBJ1-2; V: TRBV6-1; length: 18; CDR3: CASSERVAGGELGYGYTF
size: once; J: TRBJ1-2; V: TRBV6-5; length: 14; CDR3: CASSGQGLNYGYTF
size: NA; J: TRBJ2-2; V: TRBV28; length: 14; CDR3: CASSLGGDTGELFF
size: NA; J: TRBJ1-5; V: TRBV28; length: 15; CDR3: CASSLLTTIDQPQHF
size: NA; J: TRBJ2-5; V: TRBV5-1; length: 13; CDR3: CASSSPPGVTQYF
size: NA; J: TRBJ2-1; V: TRBV5-4; length: 16; CDR3: CASSSPQGTGRSEQFF
size: NA; J: TRBJ1-5; V: TRBV28; length: 12; CDR3: CASSIVNQPQHF
size: NA; J: TRBJ2-4; V: TRBV7-9; length: 16; CDR3: CASSSRAGDHKNIQYF
size: NA; J: TRBJ1-2; V: TRBV30; length: 20; CDR3: CAWRGAQNREQGRNYYGYTF
size: NA; J: TRBJ2-6; V: TRBV28; length: 17; CDR3: CASSFGPRGMRANVLTF
size: once; J: TRBJ1-2; V: TRBV27; length: 14; CDR3: CASSWSQSSYGYTF
size: NA; J: TRBJ2-4; V: TRBV30; length: 16; CDR3: CAWGRDRRTGGDIQYF
size: NA; J: TRBJ2-7; V: TRBV6-4; length: 16; CDR3: CAREGGLAQNSYEQYF
size: NA; J: TRBJ1-1; V: TRBV27; length: 14; CDR3: CASSLQLMNTEAFF
size: once; J: TRBJ2-5; V: TRBV6-5; length: 15; CDR3: CASSYLGSGQETQYF
size: NA; J: TRBJ2-3; V: TRBV5-1; length: 15; CDR3: CASSFRRTSTDTQYF
size: few; J: TRBJ2-2; V: TRBV15; length: 17; CDR3: CATSRSSWTGGIGELFF
size: NA; J: TRBJ2-6; V: TRBV5-4; length: 15; CDR3: CASSGRGAGANVLTF
size: NA; J: TRBJ2-7; V: TRBV5-1; length: 15; CDR3: CASSLEASGSYEQYF
size: NA; J: TRBJ2-4; V: TRBV4-1; length: 15; CDR3: CASSQEGRTQNIQYF
size: NA; J: TRBJ2-1; V: TRBV2; length: 13; CDR3: CASSENQRGEQFF
size: few; J: TRBJ2-3; V: TRBV29-1; length: 14; CDR3: CSVVGGRLGDTQYF
size: NA; J: TRBJ1-5; V: TRBV4-1; length: 13; CDR3: CASGGDRGQPQHF
size: NA; J: TRBJ1-5; V: TRBV7-8; length: 15; CDR3: CASSAAGTANQPQHF
size: NA; J: TRBJ2-3; V: TRBV4-1; length: 15; CDR3: CASSQDVQGPHTQYF
size: once; J: TRBJ1-3; V: TRBV4-2; length: 16; CDR3: CASSQDAGTRGHTIYF
size: once; J: TRBJ2-5; V: TRBV2; length: 15; CDR3: CASRPKGLAGETQYF
size: NA; J: TRBJ1-3; V: TRBV7-8; length: 15; CDR3: CASSSGGTAGNTIYF
size: NA; J: TRBJ1-4; V: TRBV18; length: 20; CDR3: CASSPTDQTGDPATNEKLFF
size: NA; J: TRBJ2-7; V: TRBV7-9; length: 12; CDR3: CASSLTGGDRYF
size: NA; J: TRBJ2-7; V: TRBV5-1; length: 14; CDR3: CASSRTDREYEQYF
size: few; J: TRBJ2-3; V: TRBV5-1; length: 14; CDR3: CASSPYGSTDTQYF
size: NA; J: TRBJ2-3; V: TRBV5-1; length: 16; CDR3: CASSLVLAGGTDTQYF
size: once; J: TRBJ2-1; V: TRBV5-1; length: 14; CDR3: CASTGLAGSHEQFF
size: NA; J: TRBJ1-5; V: TRBV19; length: 15; CDR3: CASKGRIYSNQPQHF
size: NA; J: TRBJ2-7; V: TRBV14; length: 13; CDR3: CASSRDIAGEQYF
size: NA; J: TRBJ1-1; V: TRBV7-9; length: 15; CDR3: CASGAPEQGASEAFF
size: NA; J: TRBJ2-3; V: TRBV14; length: 20; CDR3: CASSSILNGCSGKPTDTQYF